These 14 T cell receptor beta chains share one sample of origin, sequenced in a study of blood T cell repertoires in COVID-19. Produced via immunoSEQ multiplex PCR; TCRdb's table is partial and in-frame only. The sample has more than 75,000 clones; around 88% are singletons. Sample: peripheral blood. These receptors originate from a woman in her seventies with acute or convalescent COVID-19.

For the CDR3, the DNA is TGCAGTGCTAGTGGGGGCTTCTACGACCCAGATACGCAGTATTTT. Translation gives CSASGGFYDPDTQYF. The J gene is TRBJ2-3, the V gene TRBV20-1; D perhaps matches TRBD1 (6 bases). Germline V gene lookup returns CDR1 DFQATT and CDR2 SNEGSKA (reference sequence). The CDR3 sequence is 15 residues long. The V gene lost 3 bases and the J gene lost 4 bases, with 17 bases spanning the gap.

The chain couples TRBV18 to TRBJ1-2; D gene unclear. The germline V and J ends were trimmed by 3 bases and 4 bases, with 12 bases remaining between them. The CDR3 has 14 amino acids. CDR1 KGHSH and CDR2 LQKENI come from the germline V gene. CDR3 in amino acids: CASSPEQLSYGYTF. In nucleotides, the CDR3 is TGTGCCAGCTCACCGGAACAGTTAAGCTATGGCTACACCTTC.

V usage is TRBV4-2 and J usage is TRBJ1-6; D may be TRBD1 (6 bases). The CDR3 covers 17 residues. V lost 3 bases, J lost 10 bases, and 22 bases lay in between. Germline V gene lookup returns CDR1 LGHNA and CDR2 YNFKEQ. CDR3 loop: CASSQVGGRAFRSPLHF. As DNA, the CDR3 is TGTGCCAGCAGCCAGGTTGGGGGCCGTGCCTTTAGATCACCCCTCCACTTT.

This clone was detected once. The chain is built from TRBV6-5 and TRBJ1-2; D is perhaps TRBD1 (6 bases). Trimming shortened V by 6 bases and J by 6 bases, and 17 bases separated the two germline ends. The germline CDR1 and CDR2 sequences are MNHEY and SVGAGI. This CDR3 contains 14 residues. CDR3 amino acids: CASSSDQGRDGYTF. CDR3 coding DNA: TGTGCCAGCAGCTCAGACCAGGGGAGGGATGGCTACACCTTC.

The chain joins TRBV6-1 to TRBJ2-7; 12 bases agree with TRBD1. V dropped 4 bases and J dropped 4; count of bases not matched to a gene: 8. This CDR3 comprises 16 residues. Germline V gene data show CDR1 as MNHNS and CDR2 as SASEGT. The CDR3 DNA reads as TGTGCCAGCAGTGGGATGGGACAGGGGGCGATTTACGAGCAGTACTTC. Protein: CASSGMGQGAIYEQYF.

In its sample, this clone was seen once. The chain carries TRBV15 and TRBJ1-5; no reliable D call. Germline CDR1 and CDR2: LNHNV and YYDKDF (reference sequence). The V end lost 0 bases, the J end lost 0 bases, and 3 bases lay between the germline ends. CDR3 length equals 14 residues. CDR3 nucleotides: TGTGCCACCAGCAGAGATTATAGCAATCAGCCCCAGCATTTT. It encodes CATSRDYSNQPQHF.

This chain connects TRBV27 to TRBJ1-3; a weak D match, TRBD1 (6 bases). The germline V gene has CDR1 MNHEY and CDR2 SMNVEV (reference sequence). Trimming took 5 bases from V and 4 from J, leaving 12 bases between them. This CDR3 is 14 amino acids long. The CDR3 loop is CASSGTRFGNTIYF. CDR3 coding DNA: TGTGCCAGCAGTGGGACAAGATTCGGAAACACCATATATTTT.

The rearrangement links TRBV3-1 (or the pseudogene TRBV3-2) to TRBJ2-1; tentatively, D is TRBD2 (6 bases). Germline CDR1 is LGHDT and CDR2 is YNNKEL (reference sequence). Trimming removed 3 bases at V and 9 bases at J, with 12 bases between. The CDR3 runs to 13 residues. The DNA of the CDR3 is TGTGCCAGCAGCCAGGGGAGGAGGAGTGAGCAGTTCTTC. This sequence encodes CASSQGRRSEQFF.

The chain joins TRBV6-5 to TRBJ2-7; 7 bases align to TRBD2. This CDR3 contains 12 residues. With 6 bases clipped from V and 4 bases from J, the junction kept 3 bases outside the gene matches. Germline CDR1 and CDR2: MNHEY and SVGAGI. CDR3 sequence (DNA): TGTGCCAGCAGGGGGGGGGATTACGAGCAGTACTTC. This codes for CASRGGDYEQYF.

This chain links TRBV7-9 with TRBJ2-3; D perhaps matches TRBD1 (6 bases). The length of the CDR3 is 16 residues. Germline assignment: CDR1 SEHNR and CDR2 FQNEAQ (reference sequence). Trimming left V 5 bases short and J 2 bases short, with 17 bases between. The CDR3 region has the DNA TGTGCCAGCAGCGGAACAGGGTGGGTCGTCACAGATACGCAGTATTTT. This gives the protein CASSGTGWVVTDTQYF.

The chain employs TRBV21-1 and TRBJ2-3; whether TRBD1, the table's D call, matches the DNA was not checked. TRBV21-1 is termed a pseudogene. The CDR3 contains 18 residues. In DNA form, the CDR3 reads TGTGCCAGCAGCAAAATTCTGGACAGGGGGCGAAGTACAGATACGCAGTATTTT. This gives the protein CASSKILDRGRSTDTQYF.

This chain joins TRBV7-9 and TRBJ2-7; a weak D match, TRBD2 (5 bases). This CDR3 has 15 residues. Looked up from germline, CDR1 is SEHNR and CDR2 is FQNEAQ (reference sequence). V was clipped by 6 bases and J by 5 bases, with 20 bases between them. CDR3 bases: TGTGCCAGCAGTCGGACCAGGCTAGCCCGCCACGAGCAGTACTTC. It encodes CASSRTRLARHEQYF.

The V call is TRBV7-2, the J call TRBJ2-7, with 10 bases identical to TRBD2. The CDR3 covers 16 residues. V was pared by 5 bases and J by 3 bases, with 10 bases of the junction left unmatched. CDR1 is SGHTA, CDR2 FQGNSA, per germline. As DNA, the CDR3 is TGTGCCAGCAGCACCTCAGGACTAGCGGAATTCTACGAGCAGTACTTC. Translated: CASSTSGLAEFYEQYF.

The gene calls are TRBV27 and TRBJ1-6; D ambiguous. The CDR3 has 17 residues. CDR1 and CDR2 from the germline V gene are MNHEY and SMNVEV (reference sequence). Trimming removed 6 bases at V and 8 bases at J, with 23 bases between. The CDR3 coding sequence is TGTGCCAGCAGAGAGACTCCGGGATCCCCGGGAGATTCACCCCTCCACTTT. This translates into CASRETPGSPGDSPLHF.